These 14 T cell receptor beta chains originate from one sample sequenced in a study of cytomegalovirus exposure and HLA in healthy donors. The PCR ran on 60 Vbeta and 13 Jbeta primers. The repertoire was sequenced with immunoSEQ multiplex PCR; TCRdb's copy has only in-frame clones and lacks some. The sample has approximately 81,000 clones, approximately 74% seen once. Sequenced input: PBMCs. The receptors were sampled from a woman aged 45-65 years in good health and CMV-seropositive.

The gene calls are TRBV11-2 and TRBJ2-1; D unclear. The ends were cut back, 2 bases at V and 0 bases at J, with 11 bases in the middle. CDR1 is SGHAT and CDR2 is FQNNGV in the germline V gene. The CDR3 loop spans 16 amino acids. CDR3 nucleotide sequence: TGTGCCAGCAGCTTATATGGCGGTAGCTCCTACAATGAGCAGTTCTTC. This translates into CASSLYGGSSYNEQFF.

This chain connects TRBV9 to TRBJ2-7; 9 bases map to TRBD2. This CDR3 comprises 15 residues. Trimming removed 2 bases from V and 0 bases from J; junction bases left unmatched: 3. Germline V gives CDR1 SGDLS, CDR2 YYNGEE. The CDR3 region is CASSVGSGSSYEQYF. The CDR3 coding sequence is TGTGCCAGCAGCGTTGGTAGCGGGAGCTCCTACGAGCAGTACTTC.

This clone was detected only a few times. The chain combines TRBV6-1 with TRBJ1-1; a weak D match, TRBD1 (6 bases). Germline-derived CDR1 and CDR2 are MNHNS and SASEGT. V was trimmed by 5 bases and J by 2 bases, leaving 12 bases between them. The CDR3 runs to 14 residues. The CDR3 DNA sequence: TGTGCCAGCAGTCGGACAGCCCCAAACACTGAAGCTTTCTTT. Translation gives CASSRTAPNTEAFF.

The chain uses TRBV5-1 and TRBJ2-2; D remains ambiguous. Germline V gene sequence: CDR1 SGHRS, CDR2 YFSETQ. The CDR3 runs to 15 residues. The germline V and J ends were trimmed by 0 bases and 1 base, with 7 bases remaining between them. CDR3 nucleotide sequence: TGCGCCAGCAGCTTGGAGGCAGGGAACACCGGGGAGCTGTTTTTT. Translated: CASSLEAGNTGELFF.

This clone was seen only a few times. The chain joins TRBV6-1 to TRBJ2-1, with TRBD1 as a possible D gene (6 bases). V was cut by 2 bases and J by 7 bases, with 21 bases left in between. Germline V gene data show CDR1 as MNHNS and CDR2 as SASEGT. The CDR3 loop spans 17 amino acids. CDR3 region: CASSESRGRWDGNEQFF. CDR3 DNA: TGTGCCAGCAGTGAAAGCAGGGGCCGCTGGGACGGGAATGAGCAGTTCTTC.

This clone showed up just once. The chain combines TRBV29-1 with TRBJ2-1; D uncertain. Germline V gene data show CDR1 as SQVTM and CDR2 as ANQGSEA. This CDR3 has 13 residues. Trimming removed 5 bases at V and 9 bases at J, with 17 bases between. CDR3 in amino acids: CSVLNLLGAEQFF. Written as DNA, the CDR3 is TGCAGCGTTCTTAATCTTCTAGGCGCTGAGCAGTTCTTC.

The rearrangement links TRBV19 to TRBJ2-7; 9 bases match TRBD1. CDR1 and CDR2 (germline): LNHDA, SQIVND (reference sequence). The CDR3 is 14 residues long. J was trimmed by 3 bases and V by 5 bases; bases with no gene match: 5. CDR3 residues: CASSPSTGGYEQYF. The CDR3 DNA sequence: TGTGCCAGTAGTCCCTCGACAGGGGGCTACGAGCAGTACTTC. Variable domain in full (rest from reference TRBV19 and TRBJ2-7): DGGITQSPKYLFRKEGQNVTLSCEQNLNHDAMYWYRQDPGQGLRLIYYSQIVNDFQKGDIAEGYSVSREKKESFPLTVTSAQKNPTAFYLCASSPSTGGYEQYFGPGTRLTVT.

The chain links TRBV19 to TRBJ2-6, with 16 bases identical to TRBD2. The V gene end was trimmed by 11 bases and the J gene end by 0 bases; junction bases not matched to a gene: 13. CDR3 size: 20 residues. Germline V lookup: CDR1 LNHDA, CDR2 SQIVND (reference sequence). In DNA, the CDR3 is TGTGCCTCAAAAGTGGCGGGACTAGCGGGAGGGTCCTCTGGGGCCAACGTCCTGACTTTC. Amino acids: CASKVAGLAGGSSGANVLTF.

V usage is TRBV9 and J usage is TRBJ2-1; 7 bases are a match to TRBD2. Germline V lookup: CDR1 SGDLS, CDR2 YYNGEE. V lost 0 bases, J lost 4 bases, and 4 bases stayed unmatched. The CDR3 spans 15 residues. The CDR3 nucleotides read TGTGCCAGCAGCGTAGGGGGCGGGGGTTACAATGAGCAGTTCTTC. The encoded protein is CASSVGGGGYNEQFF.

The chain uses TRBV5-4 and TRBJ2-5, with 10 bases fitting TRBD1. Germline V gene data show CDR1 as SGHNT and CDR2 as YYREEE (reference sequence). CDR3 length: 15 residues. With V trimmed by 2 bases and J by 4 bases, 5 bases remained unmatched. As DNA, the CDR3 is TGTGCCAGCAGCTTCCCGACAGGGGGCGCAGAGACCCAGTACTTC. Amino acids: CASSFPTGGAETQYF.

This rearrangement joins TRBV6-1 to TRBJ2-2; D is perhaps TRBD1 (6 bases). CDR1 MNHNS and CDR2 SASEGT come from the germline V gene. Trimming removed 2 bases at V and 6 bases at J, with 13 bases between. The length of the CDR3 is 15 residues. CDR3 residues: CASSESQGRPGELFF. The DNA for the CDR3 is TGTGCCAGCAGTGAATCGCAGGGGAGACCCGGGGAGCTGTTTTTT.

The rearrangement links TRBV11-2 to TRBJ2-1, with D unresolved. V lost 2 bases and J 7 bases, leaving 9 bases between the germline ends. This CDR3 spans 13 amino acids. Germline assignment: CDR1 SGHAT and CDR2 FQNNGV. The CDR3 here is CASSLRVANEQFF. Written as DNA, the CDR3 is TGTGCCAGCAGCTTACGGGTGGCGAATGAGCAGTTCTTC.

This clone showed up just a few times. The CDR3 protein is CATSRNRGRDYGYTF. The CDR3 nucleotides are TGTGCCACCAGCAGAAACAGGGGGCGAGACTATGGCTACACCTTC. V usage is TRBV15 and J usage is TRBJ1-2; TRBD1 agrees at 9 bases. The J segment lost 3 bases and the V segment lost 2 bases, leaving 4 bases of the junction unmatched. Germline lookup yields CDR1 LNHNV and CDR2 YYDKDF (reference sequence). This CDR3 contains 15 residues.

The chain links TRBV5-1 to TRBJ2-1, with 11 bases aligning to TRBD2. The CDR3 runs to 15 residues. CDR1 is SGHRS and CDR2 is YFSETQ in the germline V gene. V gave up 7 bases and J gave up 2 bases; unmatched junction bases: 5. In DNA form, the CDR3 reads TGCGCCAGCCAGATAGCGGGAGGGCCCTACAATGAGCAGTTCTTC. It is translated as CASQIAGGPYNEQFF.